This passage covers 9 T cell receptor beta chains from one sample sequenced in a study of blood T cell repertoires in COVID-19. The data were produced by immunoSEQ multiplex PCR, yet TCRdb's version contains in-frame clones alone and is incomplete. Here the sample spans about 160,000 clones, 81% being singletons. Sequencing was done on a sample of peripheral blood. The receptors originated from a man in his fifties or sixties with active or convalescent COVID-19.

The rearrangement links TRBV25-1 to TRBJ1-1, with D perhaps TRBD1 (6 bases). CDR1 MGHDK and CDR2 SYGVNS come from the germline V gene. Trimming left V 6 bases short and J 6 bases short, with 14 bases between. CDR3 length: 13 amino acids. The CDR3 loop is CASRPDRLSEAFF. The DNA of the CDR3 is TGTGCCAGCAGACCCGACAGGCTGTCTGAAGCTTTCTTT.

The J gene is TRBJ1-2, the V gene TRBV5-6; 9 nucleotides line up with TRBD1. V lost 5 bases, J lost 7 bases, and 9 bases stayed unmatched. Looked up from germline, CDR1 is SGHDT and CDR2 is YYEEEE. The CDR3 spans 14 residues. CDR3 DNA sequence: TGTGCCAGCAGGGGCCAAGGACAGGGGTCTGGCTACACCTTC. Translation gives CASRGQGQGSGYTF. The entire variable domain, with the rest obtained from reference TRBV5-6 and TRBJ1-2, is as follows: DAGVTQSPTHLIKTRGQQVTLRCSPKSGHDTVSWYQQALGQGPQFIFQYYEEEERQRGNFPDRFSGHQFPNYSSELNVNALLLGDSALYLCASRGQGQGSGYTFGSGTRLTVV.

V gene TRBV5-1 combines with J gene TRBJ2-2, with a tentative D call TRBD2 (6 bases). CDR3 length: 13 residues. The germline gives CDR1 SGHRS, CDR2 YFSETQ. V lost 1 base to trimming and J lost 7 bases, with 8 bases between them. In DNA, the CDR3 is TGCGCCAGCAGCTTGAGGGAGGACGGGGAGCTGTTTTTT. Amino acids: CASSLREDGELFF.

The rearrangement joins TRBV28 to TRBJ1-1; D remains unclear. V shed 5 bases and J shed 6 bases, with 19 bases lying between them. Germline-derived CDR1 and CDR2 are MDHEN and SYDVKM. CDR3 length: 15 amino acids. Here the CDR3 DNA reads TGTGCCAGCAGTCACGATCGGAGAATTAGGCCTGAAGCTTTCTTT. Residues: CASSHDRRIRPEAFF. Variable domain in full (rest from reference TRBV28 and TRBJ1-1): DVKVTQSSRYLVKRTGEKVFLECVQDMDHENMFWYRQDPGLGLRLIYFSYDVKMKEKGDIPEGYSVSREKKERFSLILESASTNQTSMYLCASSHDRRIRPEAFFGQGTRLTVV.

The chain joins TRBV2 to TRBJ2-5; 13 bases are shared with TRBD2. This CDR3 has 17 amino acids. With V trimmed by 6 bases and J by 5 bases, 12 bases remained unmatched. Germline CDR1 and CDR2: SNHLY and FYNNEI. CDR3 nucleotide sequence: TGTGCCAGCAGGGGGCCCGGGACTAGCGGGACAGGCGAGACCCAGTACTTC. Protein: CASRGPGTSGTGETQYF.

The J gene is TRBJ2-7, the V gene TRBV13, with TRBD2 as a possible D gene (6 bases). The CDR3 length is 14 residues. The V end was cut by 0 bases, the J end by 7 bases, with 13 bases between. The germline V gene encodes CDR1 PRHDT and CDR2 FYEKMQ (reference sequence). The CDR3: CASSLGLAGVEQYF. CDR3 bases: TGTGCCAGCAGCTTAGGACTAGCCGGAGTAGAGCAGTACTTC.

The chain is built from TRBV11-2 and TRBJ1-2; the match to TRBD1 covers 8 bases. Germline values: CDR1 SGHAT, CDR2 FQNNGV. The junction had 3 bases not matched to a gene; V was cut back by 1 base and J by 5 bases. This CDR3 is 14 amino acids long. The DNA for the CDR3 is TGTGCCAGCAGCTTAGCGGGACAGGAATATGGCTACACCTTC. It specifies CASSLAGQEYGYTF.

The chain uses TRBV18 and TRBJ1-2; D perhaps matches TRBD1 (5 bases). CDR3 length: 15 amino acids. Germline lookup yields CDR1 KGHSH and CDR2 LQKENI. Trimming took off 3 bases at V and 3 bases at J, with 14 bases between the two ends. The CDR3 DNA follows: TGTGCCAGCTCACCGGGGCAGATCTCTGACTATGGCTACACCTTC. Residues: CASSPGQISDYGYTF.

As for this clone: The same CDR3 arises from other DNA sequences in this sample as well. The chain couples TRBV6-4 to TRBJ2-3; D may be TRBD1 (5 bases). Germline V gene data show CDR1 as MRHNA and CDR2 as SNTAGT. The CDR3 length is 14 residues. V lost 0 bases, J lost 4 bases, and 8 bases lay in between. CDR3 in DNA: TGTGCCAGCAGTGACTCCCAGGGCGCAGATACGCAGTATTTT. Its protein product is CASSDSQGADTQYF.